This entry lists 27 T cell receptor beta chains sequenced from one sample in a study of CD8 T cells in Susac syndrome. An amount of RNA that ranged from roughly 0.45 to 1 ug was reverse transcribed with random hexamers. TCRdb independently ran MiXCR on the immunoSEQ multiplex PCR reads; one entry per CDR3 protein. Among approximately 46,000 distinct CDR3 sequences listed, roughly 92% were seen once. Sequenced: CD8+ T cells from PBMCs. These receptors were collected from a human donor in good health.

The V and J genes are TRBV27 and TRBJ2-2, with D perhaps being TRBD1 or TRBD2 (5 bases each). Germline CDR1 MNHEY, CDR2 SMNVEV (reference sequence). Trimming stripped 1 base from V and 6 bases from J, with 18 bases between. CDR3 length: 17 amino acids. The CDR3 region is CASSLYRAQGPSGELFF. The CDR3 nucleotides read TGTGCCAGCAGTTTATATAGAGCTCAGGGACCGTCCGGGGAGCTGTTTTTT.

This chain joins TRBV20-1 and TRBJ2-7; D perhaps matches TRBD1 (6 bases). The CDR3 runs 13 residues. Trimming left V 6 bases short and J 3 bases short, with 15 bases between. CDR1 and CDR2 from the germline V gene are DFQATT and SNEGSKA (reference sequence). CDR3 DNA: TGCAGTGCGCCAACAGGGATACGCTACGAGCAGTACTTC. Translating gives CSAPTGIRYEQYF.

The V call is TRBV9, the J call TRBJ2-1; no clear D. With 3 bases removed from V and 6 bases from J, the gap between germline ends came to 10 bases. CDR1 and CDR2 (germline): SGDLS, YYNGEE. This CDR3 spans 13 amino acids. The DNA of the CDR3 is TGTGCCAGCAGCGGAATGATAGCCAATGAGCAGTTCTTC. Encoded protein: CASSGMIANEQFF.

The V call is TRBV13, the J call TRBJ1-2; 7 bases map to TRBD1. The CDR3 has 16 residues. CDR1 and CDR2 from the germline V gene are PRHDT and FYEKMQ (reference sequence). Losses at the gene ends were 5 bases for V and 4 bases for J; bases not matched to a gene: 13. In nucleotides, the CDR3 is TGTGCCAGCAGCATGGAGCGGGCAGGGGGTTCCTATGGCTACACCTTC. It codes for CASSMERAGGSYGYTF.

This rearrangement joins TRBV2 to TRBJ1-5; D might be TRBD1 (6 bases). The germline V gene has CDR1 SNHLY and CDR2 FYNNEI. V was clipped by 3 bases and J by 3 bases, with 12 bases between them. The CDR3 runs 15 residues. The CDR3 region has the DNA TGTGCCAGCAGTGACCCAAGGGGGATCAATCAGCCCCAGCATTTT. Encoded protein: CASSDPRGINQPQHF. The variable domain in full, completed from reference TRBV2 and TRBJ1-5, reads EPEVTQTPSHQVTQMGQEVILRCVPISNHLYFYWYRQILGQKVEFLVSFYNNEISEKSEIFDDQFSVERPDGSNFTLKIRSTKLEDSAMYFCASSDPRGINQPQHFGDGTRLSIL.

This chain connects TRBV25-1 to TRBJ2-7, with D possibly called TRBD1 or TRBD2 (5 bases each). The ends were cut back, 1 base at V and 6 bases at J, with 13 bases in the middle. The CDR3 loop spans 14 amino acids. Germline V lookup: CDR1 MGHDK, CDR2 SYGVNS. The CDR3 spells CASSEWGPPVEQYF. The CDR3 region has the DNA TGTGCCAGCAGTGAATGGGGACCCCCAGTCGAGCAGTACTTC.

The DNA for the CDR3 is TGTGCCAGCAGCACCCCTAGGAGATCATACAATGAGCAGTTCTTC. Protein product: CASSTPRRSYNEQFF. The genes are TRBV12-3 or TRBV12-4 and TRBJ2-1, with D uncertain. CDR3 length: 15 residues. The germline V and J ends were trimmed by 6 bases and 4 bases, with 16 bases remaining between them.

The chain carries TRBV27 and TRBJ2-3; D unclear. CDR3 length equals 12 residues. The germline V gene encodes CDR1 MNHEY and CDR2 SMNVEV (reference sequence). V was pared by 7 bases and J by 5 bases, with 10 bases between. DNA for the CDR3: TGTGCCAGCAAAACGATGGGAGATACGCAGTATTTT. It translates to CASKTMGDTQYF.

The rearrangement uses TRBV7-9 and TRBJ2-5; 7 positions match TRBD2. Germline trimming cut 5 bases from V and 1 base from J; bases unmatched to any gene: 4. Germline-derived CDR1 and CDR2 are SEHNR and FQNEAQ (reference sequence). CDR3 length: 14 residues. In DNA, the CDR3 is TGTGCCAGCAGCCCCACTAGCGTCCAAGAGACCCAGTACTTC. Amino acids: CASSPTSVQETQYF. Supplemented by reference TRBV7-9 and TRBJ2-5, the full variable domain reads DTGVSQNPRHKITKRGQNVTFRCDPISEHNRLYWYRQTLGQGPEFLTYFQNEAQLEKSRLLSDRFSAERPKGSFSTLEIQRTEQGDSAMYLCASSPTSVQETQYFGPGTRLLVL.

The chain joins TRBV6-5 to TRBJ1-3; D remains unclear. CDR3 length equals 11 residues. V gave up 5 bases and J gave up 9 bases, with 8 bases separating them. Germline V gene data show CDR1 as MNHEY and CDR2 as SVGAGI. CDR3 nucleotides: TGTGCCAGCAGTGATTGGAGCACCATATATTTT. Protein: CASSDWSTIYF.

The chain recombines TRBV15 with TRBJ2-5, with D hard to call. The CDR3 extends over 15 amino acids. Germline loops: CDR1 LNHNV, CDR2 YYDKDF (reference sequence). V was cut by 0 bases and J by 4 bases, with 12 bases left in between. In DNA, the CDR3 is TGTGCCACCAGCAGAGATCGCGGATTCCGAGAGACCCAGTACTTC. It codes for CATSRDRGFRETQYF.

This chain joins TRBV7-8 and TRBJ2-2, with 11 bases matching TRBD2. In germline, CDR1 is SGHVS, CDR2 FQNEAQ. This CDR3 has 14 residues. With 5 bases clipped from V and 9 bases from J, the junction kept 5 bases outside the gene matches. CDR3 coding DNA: TGTGCCAGCAGCATTTGGACTAGCGGGTGGGAGCTGTTTTTT. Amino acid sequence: CASSIWTSGWELFF.

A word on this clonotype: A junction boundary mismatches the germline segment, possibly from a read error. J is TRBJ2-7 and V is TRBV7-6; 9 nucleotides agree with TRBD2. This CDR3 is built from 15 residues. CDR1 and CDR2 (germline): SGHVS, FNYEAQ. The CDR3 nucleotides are TGTGCCAGCACCTTACGGGCGGGAGGGCCGGACGAGCAGTACTTC. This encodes CASTLRAGGPDEQYF.

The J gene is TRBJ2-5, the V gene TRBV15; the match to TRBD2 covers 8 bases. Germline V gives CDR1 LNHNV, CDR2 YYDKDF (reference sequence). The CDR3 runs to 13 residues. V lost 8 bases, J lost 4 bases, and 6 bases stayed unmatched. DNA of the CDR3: TGTGCCACCGGGGAGGGACTAGGAGAGACCCAGTACTTC. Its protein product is CATGEGLGETQYF. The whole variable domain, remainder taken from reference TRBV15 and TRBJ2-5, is DAMVIQNPRYQVTQFGKPVTLSCSQTLNHNVMYWYQQKSSQAPKLLFHYYDKDFNNEADTPDNFQSRRPNTSFCFLDIRSPGLGDTAMYLCATGEGLGETQYFGPGTRLLVL.

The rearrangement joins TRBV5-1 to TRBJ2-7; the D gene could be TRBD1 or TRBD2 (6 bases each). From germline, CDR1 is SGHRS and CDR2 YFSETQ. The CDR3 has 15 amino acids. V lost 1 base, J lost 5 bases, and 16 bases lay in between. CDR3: CASSLNGGVFDEQYF. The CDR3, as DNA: TGCGCCAGCAGCTTGAACGGGGGCGTTTTCGACGAGCAGTACTTC.

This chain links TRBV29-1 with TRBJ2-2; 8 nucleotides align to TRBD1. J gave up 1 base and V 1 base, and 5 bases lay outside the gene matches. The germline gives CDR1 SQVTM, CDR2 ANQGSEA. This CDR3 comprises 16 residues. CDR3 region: CSVEVWGTGNTGELFF. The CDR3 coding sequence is TGCAGCGTTGAAGTGTGGGGGACAGGGAACACCGGGGAGCTGTTTTTT.

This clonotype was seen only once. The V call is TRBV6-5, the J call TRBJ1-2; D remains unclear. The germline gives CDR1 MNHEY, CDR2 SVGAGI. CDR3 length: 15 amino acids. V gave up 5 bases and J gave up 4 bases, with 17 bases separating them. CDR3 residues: CASSDDGSPAYGYTF. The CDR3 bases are TGTGCCAGCAGTGACGACGGGTCCCCAGCCTATGGCTACACCTTC.

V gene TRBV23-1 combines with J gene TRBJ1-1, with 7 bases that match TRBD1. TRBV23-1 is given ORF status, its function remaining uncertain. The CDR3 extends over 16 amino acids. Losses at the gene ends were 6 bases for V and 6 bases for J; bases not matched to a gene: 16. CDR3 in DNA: TGCGCCAGCAGCCCCCTTTCCCAAGACAGGGCCCCTGAAGCTTTCTTT. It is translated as CASSPLSQDRAPEAFF.

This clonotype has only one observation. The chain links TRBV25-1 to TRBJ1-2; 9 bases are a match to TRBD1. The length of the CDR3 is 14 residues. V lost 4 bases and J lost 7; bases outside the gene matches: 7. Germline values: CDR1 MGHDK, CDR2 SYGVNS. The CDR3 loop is CASSGDRAVFGYTF. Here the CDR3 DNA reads TGTGCCAGCAGTGGGGACAGGGCAGTGTTTGGCTACACCTTC.

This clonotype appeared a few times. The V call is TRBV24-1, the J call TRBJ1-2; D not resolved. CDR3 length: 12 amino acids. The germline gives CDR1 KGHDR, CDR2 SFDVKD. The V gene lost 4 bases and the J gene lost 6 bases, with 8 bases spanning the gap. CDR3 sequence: CATSEEGHGYTF. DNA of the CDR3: TGTGCCACCAGTGAGGAGGGCCATGGCTACACCTTC.

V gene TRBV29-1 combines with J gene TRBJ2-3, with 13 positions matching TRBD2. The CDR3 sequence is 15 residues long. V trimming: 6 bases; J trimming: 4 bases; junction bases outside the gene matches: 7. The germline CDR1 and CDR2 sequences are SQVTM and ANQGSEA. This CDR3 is CSVGLAGEGADTQYF. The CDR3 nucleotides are TGCAGCGTCGGACTAGCGGGAGAGGGGGCAGATACGCAGTATTTT.

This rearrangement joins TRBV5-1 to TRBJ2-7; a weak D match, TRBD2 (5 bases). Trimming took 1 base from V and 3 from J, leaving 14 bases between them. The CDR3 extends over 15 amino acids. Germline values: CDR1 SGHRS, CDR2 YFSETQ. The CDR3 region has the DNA TGCGCCAGCAGCTTGAGTGAGGGAGCTGTCTACGAGCAGTACTTC. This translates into CASSLSEGAVYEQYF.

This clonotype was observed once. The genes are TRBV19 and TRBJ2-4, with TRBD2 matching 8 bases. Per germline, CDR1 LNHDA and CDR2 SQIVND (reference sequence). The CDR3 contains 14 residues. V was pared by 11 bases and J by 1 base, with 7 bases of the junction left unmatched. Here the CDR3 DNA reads TGTGCCCCTCGGGGGGGTAGGGCCAAAAACATTCAGTACTTC. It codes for CAPRGGRAKNIQYF.

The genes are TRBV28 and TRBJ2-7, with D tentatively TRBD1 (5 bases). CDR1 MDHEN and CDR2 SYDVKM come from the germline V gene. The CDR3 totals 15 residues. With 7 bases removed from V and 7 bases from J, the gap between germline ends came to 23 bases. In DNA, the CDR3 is TGTGCCAGCACCCAAGACCTGGGCAGGGTCCAGGAGCAGTACTTC. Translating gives CASTQDLGRVQEQYF.

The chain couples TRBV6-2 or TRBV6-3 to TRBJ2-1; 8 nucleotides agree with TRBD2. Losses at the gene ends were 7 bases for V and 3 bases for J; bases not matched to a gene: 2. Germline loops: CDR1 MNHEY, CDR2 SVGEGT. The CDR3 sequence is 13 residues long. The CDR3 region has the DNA TGTGCCAGCATAGCGGGAAGCTACAATGAGCAGTTCTTC. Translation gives CASIAGSYNEQFF.

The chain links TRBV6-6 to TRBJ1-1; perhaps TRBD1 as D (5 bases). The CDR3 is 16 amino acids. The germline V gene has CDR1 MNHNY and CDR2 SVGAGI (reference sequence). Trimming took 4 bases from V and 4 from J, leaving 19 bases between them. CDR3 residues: CASSWFAREGGTEAFF. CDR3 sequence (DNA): TGTGCCAGCAGTTGGTTCGCCAGGGAGGGTGGCACTGAAGCTTTCTTT.

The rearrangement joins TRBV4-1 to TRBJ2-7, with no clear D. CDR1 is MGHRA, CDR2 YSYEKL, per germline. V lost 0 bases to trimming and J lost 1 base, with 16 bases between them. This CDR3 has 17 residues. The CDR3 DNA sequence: TGCGCCAGCAGCCAAGATCCCCTAGGCGGTGAATCCTACGAGCAGTACTTC. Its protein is CASSQDPLGGESYEQYF.